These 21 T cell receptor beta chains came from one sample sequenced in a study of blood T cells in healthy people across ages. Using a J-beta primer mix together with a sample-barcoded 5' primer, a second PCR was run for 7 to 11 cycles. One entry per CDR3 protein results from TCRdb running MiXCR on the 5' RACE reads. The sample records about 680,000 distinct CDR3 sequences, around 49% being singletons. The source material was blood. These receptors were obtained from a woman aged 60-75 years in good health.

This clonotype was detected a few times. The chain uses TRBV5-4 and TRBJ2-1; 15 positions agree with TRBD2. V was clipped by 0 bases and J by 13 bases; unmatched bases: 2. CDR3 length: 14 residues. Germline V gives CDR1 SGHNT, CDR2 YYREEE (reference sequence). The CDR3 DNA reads TGTGCCAGCAGCTTGGTGGGACTAGCGGGAGGTCAGTTCTTC. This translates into CASSLVGLAGGQFF. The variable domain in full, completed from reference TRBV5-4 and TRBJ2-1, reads ETGVTQSPTHLIKTRGQQVTLRCSSQSGHNTVSWYQQALGQGPQFIFQYYREEENGRGNFPPRFSGLQFPNYSSELNVNALELDDSALYLCASSLVGLAGGQFFGPGTRLTVL.

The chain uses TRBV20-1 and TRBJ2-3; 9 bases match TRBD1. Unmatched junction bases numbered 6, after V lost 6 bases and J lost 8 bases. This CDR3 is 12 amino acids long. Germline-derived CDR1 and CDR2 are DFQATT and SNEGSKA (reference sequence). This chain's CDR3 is CSAVQGAGTQYF. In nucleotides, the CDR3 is TGCAGTGCGGTACAGGGGGCTGGTACGCAGTATTTT.

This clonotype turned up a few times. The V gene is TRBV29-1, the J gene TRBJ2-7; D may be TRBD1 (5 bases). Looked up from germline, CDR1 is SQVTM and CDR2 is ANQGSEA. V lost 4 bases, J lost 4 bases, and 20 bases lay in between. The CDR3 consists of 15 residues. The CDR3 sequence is CSVVTWNRKKYEQYF. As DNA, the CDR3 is TGCAGCGTTGTAACCTGGAACAGGAAGAAGTACGAGCAGTACTTC.

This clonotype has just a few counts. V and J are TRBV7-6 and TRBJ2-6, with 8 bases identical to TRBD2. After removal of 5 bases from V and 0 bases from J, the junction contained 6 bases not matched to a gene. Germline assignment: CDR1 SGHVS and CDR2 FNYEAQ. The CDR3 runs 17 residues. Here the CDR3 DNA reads TGTGCCAGCAGCCCCTTAGCGGGACGCTCTGGGGCCAACGTCCTGACTTTC. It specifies CASSPLAGRSGANVLTF.

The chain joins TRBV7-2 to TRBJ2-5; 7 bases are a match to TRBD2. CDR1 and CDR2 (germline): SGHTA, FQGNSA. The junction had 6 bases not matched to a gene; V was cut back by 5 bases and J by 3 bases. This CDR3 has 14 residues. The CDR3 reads CASSQTSYEETQYF. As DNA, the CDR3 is TGTGCCAGCAGCCAGACTAGCTACGAAGAGACCCAGTACTTC.

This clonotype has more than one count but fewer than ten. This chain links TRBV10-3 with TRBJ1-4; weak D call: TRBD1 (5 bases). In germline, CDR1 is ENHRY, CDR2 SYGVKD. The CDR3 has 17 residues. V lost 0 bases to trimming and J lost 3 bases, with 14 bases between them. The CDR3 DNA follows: TGTGCCATCAGTGAGTCGAAGGGAATCAGGGCTAATGAAAAACTGTTTTTT. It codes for CAISESKGIRANEKLFF.

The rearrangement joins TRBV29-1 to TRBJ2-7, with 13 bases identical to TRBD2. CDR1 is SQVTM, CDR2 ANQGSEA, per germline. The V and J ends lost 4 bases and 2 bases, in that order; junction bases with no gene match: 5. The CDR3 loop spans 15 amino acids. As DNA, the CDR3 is TGCAGCGTTGCGTCGGGACTAGCGGGAACCTACGAGCAGTACTTC. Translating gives CSVASGLAGTYEQYF.

CDR3 in amino acids: CASSHTSVDTQYF. The DNA for the CDR3 is TGTGCCAGCAGCCACACTAGCGTCGATACGCAGTATTTT. The chain combines TRBV6-4 with TRBJ2-3; 7 positions match TRBD2. The CDR3 loop spans 13 amino acids. Per germline, CDR1 MRHNA and CDR2 SNTAGT. Trimming at V came to 6 bases and at J to 6 bases, leaving 6 bases not matched to a gene.

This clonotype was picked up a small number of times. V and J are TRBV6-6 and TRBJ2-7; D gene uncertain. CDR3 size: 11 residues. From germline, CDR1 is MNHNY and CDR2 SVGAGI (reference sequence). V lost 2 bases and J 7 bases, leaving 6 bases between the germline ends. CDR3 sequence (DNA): TGTGCCAGCAGTTACGTGCGGGAGCAGTACTTC. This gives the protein CASSYVREQYF.

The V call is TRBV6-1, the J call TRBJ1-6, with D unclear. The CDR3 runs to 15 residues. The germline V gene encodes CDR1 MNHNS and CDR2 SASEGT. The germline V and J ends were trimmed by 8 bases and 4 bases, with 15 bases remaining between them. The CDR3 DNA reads TGTGCCAGCGTGGAAGTGGCAGGTTATAATTCACCCCTCCACTTT. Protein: CASVEVAGYNSPLHF.

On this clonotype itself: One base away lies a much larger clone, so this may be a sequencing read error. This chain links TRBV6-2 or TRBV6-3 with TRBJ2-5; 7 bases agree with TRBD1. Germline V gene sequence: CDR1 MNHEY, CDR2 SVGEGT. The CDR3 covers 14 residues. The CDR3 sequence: CASSWGQMAEAQYF. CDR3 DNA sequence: TGTGCCAGCAGTTGGGGACAGATGGCAGAGGCCCAGTACTTC.

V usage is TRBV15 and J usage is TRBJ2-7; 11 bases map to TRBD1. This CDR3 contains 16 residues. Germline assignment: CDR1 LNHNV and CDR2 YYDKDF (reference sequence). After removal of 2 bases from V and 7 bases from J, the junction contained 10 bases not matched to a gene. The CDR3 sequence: CATSRHPGQGVGEQYF. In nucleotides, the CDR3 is TGTGCCACCAGCAGACATCCGGGACAGGGGGTAGGTGAGCAGTACTTC.

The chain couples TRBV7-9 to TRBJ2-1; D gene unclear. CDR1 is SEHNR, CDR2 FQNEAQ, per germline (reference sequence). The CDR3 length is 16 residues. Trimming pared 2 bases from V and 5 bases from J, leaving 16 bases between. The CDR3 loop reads CASSLFDWAANNEQFF. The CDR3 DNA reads TGTGCCAGCAGCTTATTTGACTGGGCGGCCAACAATGAGCAGTTCTTC. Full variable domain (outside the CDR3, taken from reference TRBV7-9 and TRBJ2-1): DTGVSQNPRHKITKRGQNVTFRCDPISEHNRLYWYRQTLGQGPEFLTYFQNEAQLEKSRLLSDRFSAERPKGSFSTLEIQRTEQGDSAMYLCASSLFDWAANNEQFFGPGTRLTVL.

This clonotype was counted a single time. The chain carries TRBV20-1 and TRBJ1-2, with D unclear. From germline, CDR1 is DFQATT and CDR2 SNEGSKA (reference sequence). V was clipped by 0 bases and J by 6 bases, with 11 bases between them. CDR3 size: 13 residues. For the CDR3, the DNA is TGCAGTGCTAGAGAGGCAGAGAAGAATGGCTACACCTTC. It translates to CSAREAEKNGYTF.

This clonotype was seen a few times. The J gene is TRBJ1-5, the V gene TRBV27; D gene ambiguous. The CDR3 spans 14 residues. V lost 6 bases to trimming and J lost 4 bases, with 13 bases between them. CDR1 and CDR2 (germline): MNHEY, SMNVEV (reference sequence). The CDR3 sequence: CASRSAGGNQPQHF. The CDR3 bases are TGTGCCAGCAGGTCCGCGGGCGGTAATCAGCCCCAGCATTTT.

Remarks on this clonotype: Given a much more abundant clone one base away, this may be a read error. As DNA, the CDR3 is TGTGCCAGCAGCACGCTCGACTCTTGGGAGCAGTACTTC. Translation: CASSTLDSWEQYF. The chain is built from TRBV7-9 and TRBJ2-7; D remains ambiguous. Germline CDR1 and CDR2: SEHNR and FQNEAQ (reference sequence). The V gene lost 5 bases and the J gene lost 7 bases, with 15 bases spanning the gap. This CDR3 has 13 residues.

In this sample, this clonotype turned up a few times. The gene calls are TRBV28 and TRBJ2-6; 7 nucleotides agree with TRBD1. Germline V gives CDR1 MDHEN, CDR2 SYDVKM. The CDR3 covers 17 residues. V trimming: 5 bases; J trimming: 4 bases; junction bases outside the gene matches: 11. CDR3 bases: TGTGCCAGCAGTGCCGGAACAGGGGCGTGGGGGGCCAACGTCCTGACTTTC. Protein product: CASSAGTGAWGANVLTF.

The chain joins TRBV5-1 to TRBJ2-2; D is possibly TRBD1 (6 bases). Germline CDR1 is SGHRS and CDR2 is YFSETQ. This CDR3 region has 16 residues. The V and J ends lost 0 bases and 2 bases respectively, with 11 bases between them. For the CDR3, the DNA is TGCGCCAGCAGCTTGGGAGGGGGAGATAACACCGGGGAGCTGTTTTTT. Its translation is CASSLGGGDNTGELFF.

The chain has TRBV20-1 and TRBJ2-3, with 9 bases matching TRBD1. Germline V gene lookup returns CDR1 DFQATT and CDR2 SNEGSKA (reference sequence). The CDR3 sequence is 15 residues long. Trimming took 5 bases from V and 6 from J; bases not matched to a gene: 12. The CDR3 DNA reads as TGCAGTGCTGATCCCGGGACAGGGATCGGGGATACGCAGTATTTT. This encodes CSADPGTGIGDTQYF.

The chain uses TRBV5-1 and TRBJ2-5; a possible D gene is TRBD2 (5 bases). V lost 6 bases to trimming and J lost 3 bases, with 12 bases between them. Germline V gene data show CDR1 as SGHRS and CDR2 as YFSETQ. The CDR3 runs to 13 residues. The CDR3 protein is CASTEATKETQYF. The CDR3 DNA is TGCGCCAGCACGGAGGCGACGAAAGAGACCCAGTACTTC. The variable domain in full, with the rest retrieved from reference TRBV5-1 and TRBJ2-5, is KAGVTQTPRYLIKTRGQQVTLSCSPISGHRSVSWYQQTPGQGLQFLFEYFSETQRNKGNFPGRFSGRQFSNSRSEMNVSTLELGDSALYLCASTEATKETQYFGPGTRLLVL.

The CDR3 region has the DNA TGTGCCAGCAGGCAGGAACAGTGGAACACTGAAGCTTTCTTT. This translates into CASRQEQWNTEAFF. The chain joins TRBV2 to TRBJ1-1; D ambiguous. CDR3 length: 14 amino acids. The germline V and J ends were trimmed by 6 bases and 1 base, with 12 bases remaining between them. Germline-derived CDR1 and CDR2 are SNHLY and FYNNEI.